This TCR beta chain derives from a study of identical twins. The CDR3 sequence is 14 residues long. Germline V CDR1 and CDR2: MDHEN, SYDVKM. After removal of 6 bases from V and 8 bases from J, the junction contained 12 bases not matched to a gene. Template switching (which added a universal primer site) was used, and cDNA carried unique molecular identifiers. TCRdb re-called the 5' RACE reads with MiXCR, one entry per CDR3 protein. The table shows more than 400,000 distinct CDR3 sequences, with approximately 16% occurring only once. These sequences were also reported in another study, on yellow fever vaccine responses in identical twins.

The sample consisted of CD4+ T cells sorted from blood. The chain carries TRBV28 and TRBJ1-1, with 7 bases fitting TRBD1. This sequence was found in a woman aged 18-30 years in good health. CDR3 coding DNA: TGTGCCAGCAGGACCGCGCAGCCGGGACAGGAAGCTTTCTTT. Protein product: CASRTAQPGQEAFF.